This T cell receptor beta chain was obtained from a study of blood T cell repertoires in COVID-19. Study details: The United States, Italy and Spain provided the acute and convalescent COVID-19 samples. PBMCs, B-cell-depleted T cells, or T cells provided the cDNA or gDNA that made up the material.

As processed by the authors: The authors estimated nucleated cell counts from reference gene primer amplification. Assay used: immunoSEQ multiplex PCR; TCRdb lists only in-frame clones, some missing. That table gives V, J and clone size, and the DNA gave D and trimming. The table includes some 50,000 clones, 70% to 90% detected once. Germline loops: CDR1 GTSNPN, CDR2 SVGIG (reference sequence). V was shortened by 5 bases and J by 2 bases, with 10 bases between the two germline ends. The CDR3 contains 13 residues. This chain uses TRBV30 with TRBJ1-5, with D tentatively TRBD1 (5 bases). This receptor was obtained from a human donor in a cohort sampled during active COVID-19. The donor label of this sample is uncertain. Sequences were obtained from peripheral blood. Written as DNA, the CDR3 is TGTGCCTGGGGGCCGGGGGGCAATCAGCCCCAGCATTTT. Translation gives CAWGPGGNQPQHF.